Listed below are T cell receptor beta chains from one sample, sequenced in a study of long-term antiretroviral therapy in people with HIV. The repertoire was sequenced with immunoSEQ multiplex PCR; TCRdb's copy has only in-frame clones and lacks some. The repertoire includes around 19,000 clones, about nine tenths of them detected once, and roughly 9.8% sits in the top ten. The sequenced sample was unsorted PBMCs, obtained 4.4 years before starting antiretroviral therapy. Receptors originate from a woman in her thirties with HIV. Each CDR3 is given with its conserved first and last residue. Fields, in order: D gene, CDR3 length, J gene, V gene, clone size, CDR3 protein, CDR3 DNA. The D gene is left open where the match is weak. Some rows have no size entry. The others give once, few or many, or a class for an expanded clone.

>TRBD2|15|TRBJ2-7|TRBV15|NA
CATSRDPGGANEQYF
TGTGCCACCAGCAGAGATCCGGGGGGGGCGAACGAGCAGTACTTC
>NA|15|TRBJ1-1|TRBV2|once
CASTQGRTRNTEAFF
TGTGCCAGCACCCAGGGGCGAACCCGAAACACTGAAGCTTTCTTT
>NA|16|TRBJ2-1|TRBV6-5|once
CASSSGSGPPYNEQFF
TGTGCCAGCAGTTCCGGGTCCGGACCCCCCTACAATGAGCAGTTCTTC
>NA|13|TRBJ1-2|TRBV4-2|NA
CASSQDQRVGYTF
TGTGCCAGCAGCCAAGATCAGAGGGTTGGCTACACCTTC
>NA|13|TRBJ2-3|TRBV2|NA
CASSGGGTDTQYF
TGTGCCAGCAGTGGCGGGGGCACAGATACGCAGTATTTT
>NA|15|TRBJ1-2|TRBV4-3|NA
CASSQDREDAYGYTF
TGCGCCAGCAGCCAAGATAGGGAGGATGCCTATGGCTACACCTTC
>NA|13|TRBJ2-3|TRBV5-5|NA
CASSLGGTDTQYF
TGTGCCAGCAGCTTGGGGGGCACAGATACGCAGTATTTT
>TRBD1|19|TRBJ2-2|TRBV18|NA
CASSNLGTGGRRNTGELFF
TGTGCCAGCTCAAATCTCGGGACAGGGGGCCGAAGAAACACCGGGGAGCTGTTTTTT
>NA|14|TRBJ2-3|TRBV7-2|NA
CASSTQGFADTQYF
TGTGCCAGCAGCACTCAGGGATTTGCTGATACGCAGTATTTT
>NA|15|TRBJ2-2|TRBV7-8|NA
CASVDVASNTGELFF
TGTGCCAGCGTCGATGTCGCCTCGAACACCGGGGAGCTGTTTTTT
>TRBD2|17|TRBJ2-7|TRBV11-2|NA
CASSLEGVAGVYYEQYF
TGTGCCAGCAGCTTAGAAGGAGTAGCGGGGGTCTATTACGAGCAGTACTTC
>NA|15|TRBJ2-7|TRBV7-6|NA
CASSLGGRETDEQYF
TGTGCCAGCAGCTTAGGGGGCAGGGAGACGGACGAGCAGTACTTC
>TRBD1|15|TRBJ1-4|TRBV19|NA
CASRDRHSPNEKLFF
TGTGCCAGCCGGGACAGGCATTCTCCTAATGAAAAACTGTTTTTT
>NA|13|TRBJ1-2|TRBV30|NA
CAWSVLGRGGYTF
TGTGCCTGGAGTGTACTGGGCAGGGGTGGCTACACCTTC
>TRBD1|15|TRBJ1-1|TRBV4-2|NA
CASSQEDRANTEAFF
TGTGCCAGCAGCCAAGAGGACAGGGCCAACACTGAAGCTTTCTTT
>NA|15|TRBJ2-6|TRBV7-9|NA
CASSLVISGANVLTF
TGTGCCAGCAGCTTAGTAATCTCTGGGGCCAACGTCCTGACTTTC
>NA|12|TRBJ1-1|TRBV27|NA
CASSRQGFEAFF
TGTGCCAGCAGTCGCCAGGGTTTTGAAGCTTTCTTT
>NA|15|TRBJ1-6|TRBV6-5|NA
CASSYDSSYNSPLHF
TGTGCCAGCAGTTACGATAGCTCCTATAATTCACCCCTCCACTTT
>NA|13|TRBJ2-5|TRBV29-1|NA
CSVRDTTLETQYF
TGCAGCGTCCGGGACACCACTTTGGAGACCCAGTACTTC
>TRBD2|14|TRBJ2-2|TRBV29-1|NA
CSVLAGGPDGELFF
TGCAGCGTTTTAGCGGGGGGGCCTGACGGGGAGCTGTTTTTT
>NA|15|TRBJ2-2|TRBV27|NA
CASSLSNGAFAELFF
TGTGCCAGCAGTTTATCGAACGGGGCCTTCGCGGAGCTGTTTTTT
>NA|12|TRBJ2-3|TRBV25-1|NA
CASSTRTDTQYF
TGTGCCAGCAGTACTCGGACAGATACGCAGTATTTT
>NA|15|TRBJ1-2|TRBV4-3|NA
CASSQDQDSIQGYTF
TGCGCCAGCAGCCAAGACCAGGACAGCATCCAGGGCTACACCTTC
>NA|13|TRBJ2-1|TRBV19|few
CASSIRGKNEQFF
TGTGCCAGTAGTATTAGGGGGAAAAACGAGCAGTTCTTC
>NA|14|TRBJ1-3|TRBV9|once
CASSVGGNGNTIYF
TGTGCCAGCAGCGTAGGGGGCAATGGAAACACCATATATTTT
>TRBD1|16|TRBJ1-3|TRBV18|NA
CASSRDRAFSGNTIYF
TGTGCCAGCTCAAGGGACAGGGCCTTCTCTGGAAACACCATATATTTT
>TRBD2|16|TRBJ2-1|TRBV10-1|NA
CASSELAGGMANEQFF
TGCGCCAGCAGTGAACTAGCGGGGGGCATGGCCAATGAGCAGTTCTTC
>NA|13|TRBJ1-3|TRBV7-9|once
CASEKIGVNTIYF
TGTGCCAGCGAAAAAATTGGGGTTAACACCATATATTTT
>NA|9|TRBJ2-5|TRBV27|NA
CASKETQYF
TGTGCCAGCAAAGAGACCCAGTACTTC
>TRBD2|18|TRBJ2-7|TRBV4-3|few
CASSQDISGGLLSDEQYF
TGCGCCAGCAGCCAAGATATCAGCGGGGGGCTCTTATCCGACGAGCAGTACTTC
>TRBD2|17|TRBJ2-5|TRBV10-2|once
CASSETSGGHKRETQYF
TGCGCCAGCAGTGAAACTAGCGGGGGACATAAAAGGGAGACCCAGTACTTC